These T cell receptor beta chains were read from a single sample in a study of sequential checkpoint blockade in melanoma. Sequencing used immunoSEQ multiplex PCR; TCRdb keeps in-frame clones, though not all of them. Among roughly 9,000 clones, more than 20% were seen once, and the ten largest hold around 15%. Sequencing was performed on tumor tissue (inferred from file names), taken from a patient given nivolumab and ipilimumab in sequence. The receptors come from a human donor with melanoma. Both conserved end residues are part of each CDR3. D genes are given only for firm matches. The size of a clone is reported for some rows only, either as once, few or many, or as a class for expanded clones.

D: TRBD2
J: TRBJ2-1
size: few
V: TRBV6-8
CDR3: CASSSGTSPWGEQFF
DNA: TGTGCCAGCAGCTCCGGGACTAGCCCTTGGGGTGAGCAGTTCTTC

D: TRBD1
J: TRBJ1-1
size: NA
V: TRBV29-1
CDR3: CSVEGTGTFESTEAFF
DNA: TGCAGCGTTGAAGGGACAGGGACGTTTGAGAGCACTGAAGCTTTCTTT

D: NA
J: TRBJ1-2
size: few
V: TRBV6-8
CDR3: CASMSYFPNYGYTF
DNA: TGTGCCAGCATGAGTTATTTCCCAAACTATGGCTACACCTTC

D: TRBD1
J: TRBJ1-1
size: NA
V: TRBV18
CDR3: CASSPTGANTEAFF
DNA: TGTGCCAGCTCCCCGACAGGGGCGAACACTGAAGCTTTCTTT

D: NA
J: TRBJ2-1
size: once
V: TRBV28
CDR3: CASSSPSFSLDEQFF
DNA: TGTGCCAGCAGTTCCCCTTCTTTTAGTCTTGATGAGCAGTTCTTC

D: NA
J: TRBJ2-5
size: NA
V: TRBV7-7
CDR3: CASSLVRPGSETQYF
DNA: TGTGCCAGCAGCTTAGTCCGGCCAGGGAGCGAGACCCAGTACTTC

D: NA
J: TRBJ1-6
size: NA
V: TRBV11-3
CDR3: CASSSWEGLNHSPLHF
DNA: TGTGCCAGCAGCTCCTGGGAGGGGCTCAACCATTCACCCCTCCACTTT

D: NA
J: TRBJ1-1
size: few
V: TRBV23-1
CDR3: CASSWGRWTEAFF
DNA: TGCGCCAGCAGTTGGGGTCGATGGACTGAAGCTTTCTTT

D: NA
J: TRBJ2-1
size: NA
V: TRBV29-1
CDR3: CSAPLWESDEQFF
DNA: TGCAGCGCCCCTTTATGGGAAAGCGATGAGCAGTTCTTC

D: NA
J: TRBJ2-1
size: many
V: TRBV11-3
CDR3: CASSSRLVIHEQFF
DNA: TGTGCCAGCAGCTCGAGACTAGTTATCCATGAGCAGTTCTTC

D: TRBD2
J: TRBJ2-7
size: many
V: TRBV11-3
CDR3: CASSPAGRMYEQYF
DNA: TGTGCCAGCAGCCCAGCGGGGCGCATGTACGAGCAGTACTTC

D: TRBD2
J: TRBJ2-2
size: NA
V: TRBV18
CDR3: CASSPSGGNTGELFF
DNA: TGTGCCAGCTCACCGTCGGGGGGGAACACCGGGGAGCTGTTTTTT

D: NA
J: TRBJ1-5
size: few
V: TRBV11-3
CDR3: CASSLYGESRPQHF
DNA: TGTGCCAGCAGCTTATACGGGGAGTCAAGGCCCCAGCATTTT

D: TRBD1
J: TRBJ2-2
size: few
V: TRBV6-8
CDR3: CASIPLGQGPYHGTGELFF
DNA: TGTGCCAGCATTCCACTCGGACAGGGACCCTACCATGGCACCGGGGAGCTGTTTTTT

D: NA
J: TRBJ1-5
size: NA
V: TRBV19
CDR3: CASSIQGPYSNQPQHF
DNA: TGTGCCAGTAGTATACAGGGGCCCTATAGCAATCAGCCCCAGCATTTT

D: NA
J: TRBJ2-5
size: few
V: TRBV11-3
CDR3: CASNRINRDETQYF
DNA: TGTGCCAGCAACAGAATTAATAGAGACGAGACCCAGTACTTC

D: NA
J: TRBJ1-4
size: few
V: TRBV10-3
CDR3: CAISERYMTLSPGHNEKLFF
DNA: TGTGCCATCAGTGAACGATACATGACACTATCCCCGGGCCATAATGAAAAACTGTTTTTT

D: NA
J: TRBJ2-6
size: medium-sized
V: TRBV11-3
CDR3: CASSLASGANVLTF
DNA: TGTGCCAGCAGCTTGGCGTCTGGGGCCAACGTCCTGACTTTC

D: NA
J: TRBJ1-1
size: medium-sized
V: TRBV6-8
CDR3: CASSPMTGGSTEAFF
DNA: TGTGCCAGCAGTCCGATGACAGGAGGGAGCACTGAAGCTTTCTTT

D: NA
J: TRBJ2-7
size: medium-sized
V: TRBV11-3
CDR3: CASSLTPPGPNYEQYF
DNA: TGTGCCAGCAGCTTAACGCCACCGGGACCCAACTACGAGCAGTACTTC

D: NA
J: TRBJ1-1
size: many
V: TRBV23-1
CDR3: CASSQVWYVNTEAFF
DNA: TGCGCCAGCAGCCAAGTCTGGTATGTGAACACTGAAGCTTTCTTT

D: TRBD1
J: TRBJ1-1
size: NA
V: TRBV5-1
CDR3: CASTLRGQGILDTEAFF
DNA: TGCGCCAGCACCCTAAGGGGACAGGGGATTTTGGACACTGAAGCTTTCTTT

D: NA
J: TRBJ1-1
size: few
V: TRBV6-8
CDR3: CASSYVGSSTEAFF
DNA: TGTGCCAGCAGTTATGTAGGGAGCTCCACTGAAGCTTTCTTT

D: TRBD1
J: TRBJ1-6
size: NA
V: TRBV5-1
CDR3: CASSLASGTGYGDSYNSPLHF
DNA: TGCGCCAGCAGCTTGGCCTCCGGGACAGGGTATGGGGACTCCTATAATTCACCCCTCCACTTT

D: TRBD1
J: TRBJ2-2
size: few
V: TRBV10-2
CDR3: CASRDRAGTGELFF
DNA: TGCGCCAGCAGAGACAGGGCTGGGACCGGGGAGCTGTTTTTT

D: TRBD2
J: TRBJ2-3
size: NA
V: TRBV29-1
CDR3: CSVAGTSGGADTDTQYF
DNA: TGCAGCGTCGCAGGGACTAGCGGGGGGGCGGATACAGATACGCAGTATTTT

D: NA
J: TRBJ1-5
size: few
V: TRBV7-6
CDR3: CASSQKLALLEPQHF
DNA: TGTGCCAGCAGCCAAAAGTTGGCACTTCTTGAGCCCCAGCATTTT

D: NA
J: TRBJ1-2
size: medium-sized
V: TRBV6-8
CDR3: CASSVTDRNYGYTF
DNA: TGTGCCAGCAGTGTTACAGACAGGAACTATGGCTACACCTTC

D: NA
J: TRBJ1-1
size: few
V: TRBV12-2
CDR3: CASLFGKGQLNTEAFF
DNA: TGTGCCTCCCTCTTCGGGAAGGGACAGCTGAACACTGAAGCTTTCTTT

D: NA
J: TRBJ2-3
size: few
V: TRBV18
CDR3: CASSPATDTQYF
DNA: TGTGCCAGCTCACCAGCCACAGATACGCAGTATTTT

D: TRBD1
J: TRBJ1-2
size: few
V: TRBV6-8
CDR3: CASRALTGGADGYTF
DNA: TGTGCCAGCAGGGCCTTGACAGGGGGCGCGGATGGCTACACCTTC